Below are 21 T cell receptor beta chains sequenced from a single sample in a study of blood T cell repertoires in COVID-19. The protocol was immunoSEQ multiplex PCR, while the TCRdb copy is restricted to in-frame clones and leaves out a portion. Seen here are about 350,000 clones, around 90% observed once, and the top ten hold roughly 4%. Sequenced material: peripheral blood. The receptor source for this set is a woman between 55 and 75 years old with COVID-19, enrolled during active disease.

The chain couples TRBV6-5 to TRBJ2-7; the match to TRBD1 covers 7 bases. Germline CDR1 reads MNHEY; CDR2 reads SVGAGI. Germline trimming cut 7 bases from V and 3 bases from J; bases unmatched to any gene: 6. The CDR3 has 13 amino acids. CDR3 sequence: CASNRDSYYEQYF. CDR3 sequence (DNA): TGTGCCAGCAACCGGGACAGCTACTACGAGCAGTACTTC.

V gene TRBV9 combines with J gene TRBJ1-5; D perhaps matches TRBD1 (6 bases). Germline loops: CDR1 SGDLS, CDR2 YYNGEE. The V end was cut by 4 bases, the J end by 1 base, with 15 bases between. The CDR3 totals 16 residues. Written as DNA, the CDR3 is TGTGCCAGCAGCTATTCGGCGGACAGCAGCAATCAGCCCCAGCATTTT. Amino acids: CASSYSADSSNQPQHF.

This clone has a handful of counts. V and J are TRBV27 and TRBJ1-2; D perhaps matches TRBD1 (5 bases). Trimming took off 3 bases at V and 4 bases at J, with 18 bases between the two ends. This CDR3 region has 16 residues. The germline V gene has CDR1 MNHEY and CDR2 SMNVEV (reference sequence). The CDR3 is CASSFEWAAGGYGYTF. The CDR3 region has the DNA TGTGCCAGCAGTTTTGAGTGGGCAGCCGGGGGCTATGGCTACACCTTC.

The table lists this clone with a count of one. V and J are TRBV9 and TRBJ2-4; D is perhaps TRBD2 (5 bases). There are 14 residues in the CDR3. Germline CDR1 and CDR2: SGDLS and YYNGEE. The V end was cut by 4 bases, the J end by 9 bases, with 17 bases between. CDR3 DNA: TGTGCCAGCAGCCCGACTACCCTTGCGGGCATTCAGTACTTC. Its translation is CASSPTTLAGIQYF.

The chain has TRBV13 and TRBJ1-3; TRBD1 is a possible D gene (6 bases). Trimming took off 7 bases at V and 3 bases at J, with 13 bases between the two ends. Germline V lookup: CDR1 PRHDT, CDR2 FYEKMQ (reference sequence). The CDR3 consists of 14 residues. The CDR3 DNA follows: TGTGCCAGCAACCAAGGGGGGGGTGGAAACACCATATATTTT. This gives the protein CASNQGGGGNTIYF.

The chain is built from TRBV7-8 and TRBJ2-1; TRBD2 agrees at 8 bases. Per germline, CDR1 SGHVS and CDR2 FQNEAQ. The CDR3 totals 17 residues. V lost 2 bases and J lost 2; bases outside the gene matches: 8. In DNA, the CDR3 is TGTGCCAGCAGCTTACCCCCGGGGGGGGCCCCCTACAATGAGCAGTTCTTC. Translation: CASSLPPGGAPYNEQFF.

The genes are TRBV11-3 and TRBJ1-1; a weak D match, TRBD1 (6 bases). This CDR3 contains 14 residues. V lost 7 bases to trimming and J lost 3 bases, with 15 bases between them. CDR1 and CDR2 from the germline V gene are SGHNT and YENEEA. CDR3: CASNNGGSDTEAFF. DNA for the CDR3: TGTGCCAGCAATAATGGGGGCTCGGACACTGAAGCTTTCTTT.

This chain uses TRBV20-1 with TRBJ1-2; 8 bases are a match to TRBD1. The CDR3 length is 14 residues. V lost 3 bases to trimming and J lost 3 bases; unmatched junction nucleotides: 6. Germline V lookup: CDR1 DFQATT, CDR2 SNEGSKA (reference sequence). CDR3 coding DNA: TGCAGTGCTAGTCAGGGGGCAAACGACTATGGCTACACCTTC. Its protein is CSASQGANDYGYTF.

The V gene is TRBV28, the J gene TRBJ1-1, with 9 bases matching TRBD1. The CDR3 consists of 15 residues. Germline loops: CDR1 MDHEN, CDR2 SYDVKM. V trimming: 6 bases; J trimming: 4 bases; junction bases outside the gene matches: 9. For the CDR3, the DNA is TGTGCCAGCAGACTCCAGGGGACAGGGAGCACTGAAGCTTTCTTT. It is translated as CASRLQGTGSTEAFF.

DNA for the CDR3: TGCGCCAGCAGCTTGGAGGGGAATGGGGGCTACACCTTC. This codes for CASSLEGNGGYTF. The chain recombines TRBV5-1 with TRBJ1-2; D possibly corresponds to TRBD1 (5 bases). Trimming took off 0 bases at V and 8 bases at J, with 11 bases between the two ends. This CDR3 comprises 13 residues. CDR1 is SGHRS and CDR2 is YFSETQ in the germline V gene.

The genes are TRBV5-1 and TRBJ1-5; a possible D gene is TRBD1 (5 bases). V was shortened by 0 bases and J by 1 base, with 8 bases between the two germline ends. The CDR3 covers 15 residues. Per germline, CDR1 SGHRS and CDR2 YFSETQ. The CDR3 DNA reads as TGCGCCAGCAGCTTGGCCGGGGGAAGCAATCAGCCCCAGCATTTT. This codes for CASSLAGGSNQPQHF.

The chain uses TRBV5-4 and TRBJ2-6, with TRBD1 identical over 9 bases. Germline loops: CDR1 SGHNT, CDR2 YYREEE (reference sequence). The V segment lost 5 bases and the J segment 3 bases; nucleotides outside the gene matches: 12. This CDR3 spans 18 amino acids. Written as DNA, the CDR3 is TGTGCCAGCAGATTCCCGGGACAGGGTAACGGTGGGGCCAACGTCCTGACTTTC. Protein sequence: CASRFPGQGNGGANVLTF.

The count of this clone is one. The chain couples TRBV5-1 to TRBJ1-1; TRBD1 agrees at 8 bases. CDR1 is SGHRS, CDR2 YFSETQ, per germline. V trimming: 4 bases; J trimming: 5 bases; junction bases outside the gene matches: 16. This CDR3 is built from 17 residues. CDR3 nucleotides: TGCGCCAGCAGCCAATGGACAGGGAGAGGCAGGGGTACTGAAGCTTTCTTT. It encodes CASSQWTGRGRGTEAFF.

This clone has a handful of counts. This chain uses TRBV11-2 with TRBJ1-1; a weak D match, TRBD1 (6 bases). Trimming stripped 3 bases from V and 4 bases from J, with 12 bases between. Per the germline V gene, CDR1 is SGHAT and CDR2 is FQNNGV. The CDR3 runs to 14 residues. CDR3 sequence: CASSFNRVGTEAFF. CDR3 DNA sequence: TGTGCCAGCAGCTTTAACAGGGTGGGCACTGAAGCTTTCTTT. Full variable domain (missing parts from reference TRBV11-2 and TRBJ1-1): EAGVAQSPRYKIIEKRQSVAFWCNPISGHATLYWYQQILGQGPKLLIQFQNNGVVDDSQLPKDRFSAERLKGVDSTLKIQPAKLEDSAVYLCASSFNRVGTEAFFGQGTRLTVV.

The CDR3 loop reads CASRRDSTGELFF. Written as DNA, the CDR3 is TGTGCCAGCAGACGCGATAGCACCGGGGAGCTGTTTTTT. This chain connects TRBV6-6 to TRBJ2-2; D gene ambiguous. The CDR3 is made up of 13 amino acids. Trimming took off 6 bases at V and 4 bases at J, with 9 bases between the two ends. Looked up from germline, CDR1 is MNHNY and CDR2 is SVGAGI (reference sequence).

The chain carries TRBV5-4 and TRBJ1-2; 10 bases agree with TRBD1. Per the germline V gene, CDR1 is SGHNT and CDR2 is YYREEE (reference sequence). V was pared by 4 bases and J by 8 bases, with 5 bases of the junction left unmatched. The CDR3 sequence is 13 residues long. In nucleotides, the CDR3 is TGTGCCAGCAGCAGGGACAGGGGATACGGCTACACCTTC. This gives the protein CASSRDRGYGYTF.

The chain joins TRBV28 to TRBJ1-2; 7 bases fit TRBD1. The germline V gene encodes CDR1 MDHEN and CDR2 SYDVKM. The J segment lost 8 bases and the V segment lost 2 bases, leaving 8 bases of the junction unmatched. The CDR3 contains 14 residues. The CDR3 DNA reads as TGTGCCAGCAGTTTACCCACAGGGGTTGGAGGCTACACCTTC. Its protein is CASSLPTGVGGYTF.

The J gene is TRBJ2-1, the V gene TRBV20-1; D unclear. In germline, CDR1 is DFQATT, CDR2 SNEGSKA (reference sequence). Between the trimmed V and J ends, which lost 7 bases and 4 bases, there was a span of 5 bases. The CDR3 extends over 10 amino acids. CDR3 nucleotide sequence: TGCAGTGTCTCTTACAATGAGCAGTTCTTC. Translating it yields CSVSYNEQFF.

This chain joins TRBV4-2 and TRBJ1-3; TRBD1 might be the D (5 bases). The CDR3 runs to 17 residues. Germline V gives CDR1 LGHNA, CDR2 YNFKEQ. V lost 5 bases to trimming and J lost 8 bases, with 25 bases between them. The CDR3 sequence is CASSSSAQSTTGDTIYF. The CDR3 DNA follows: TGTGCCAGCAGCTCCTCCGCCCAGTCCACCACGGGGGACACCATATATTTT.

V usage is TRBV7-9 and J usage is TRBJ1-5; D is possibly TRBD1 (6 bases). Per the germline V gene, CDR1 is SEHNR and CDR2 is FQNEAQ (reference sequence). The CDR3 spans 14 residues. Trimming took 5 bases from V and 4 from J, leaving 12 bases between them. The CDR3 nucleotides are TGTGCCAGCAGCAGCGGACAGCCGAATCAGCCCCAGCATTTT. This codes for CASSSGQPNQPQHF.

The V gene is TRBV19, the J gene TRBJ1-6; possibly TRBD1 for D (6 bases). The germline gives CDR1 LNHDA, CDR2 SQIVND (reference sequence). The CDR3 has 14 residues. The V end was cut by 4 bases, the J end by 5 bases, with 9 bases between. The CDR3 DNA is TGTGCCAGTAGTAACAGGGTAGATAATTCACCCCTCCACTTT. It is translated as CASSNRVDNSPLHF.